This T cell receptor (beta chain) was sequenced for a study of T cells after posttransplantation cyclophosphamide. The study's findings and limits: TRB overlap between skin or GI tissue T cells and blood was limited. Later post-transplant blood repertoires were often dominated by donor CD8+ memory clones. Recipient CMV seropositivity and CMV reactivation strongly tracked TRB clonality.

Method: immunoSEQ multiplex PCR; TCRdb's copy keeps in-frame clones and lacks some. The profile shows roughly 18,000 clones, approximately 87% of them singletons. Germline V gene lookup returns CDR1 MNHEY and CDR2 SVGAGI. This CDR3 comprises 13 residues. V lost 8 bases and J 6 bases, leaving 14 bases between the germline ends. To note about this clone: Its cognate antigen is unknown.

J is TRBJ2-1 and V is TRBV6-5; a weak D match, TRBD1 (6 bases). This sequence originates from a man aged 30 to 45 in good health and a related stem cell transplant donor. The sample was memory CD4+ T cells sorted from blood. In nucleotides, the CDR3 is TGTGCCAGCGGGGAAGAGGACAGCAATGAGCAGTTCTTC. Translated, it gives CASGEEDSNEQFF.